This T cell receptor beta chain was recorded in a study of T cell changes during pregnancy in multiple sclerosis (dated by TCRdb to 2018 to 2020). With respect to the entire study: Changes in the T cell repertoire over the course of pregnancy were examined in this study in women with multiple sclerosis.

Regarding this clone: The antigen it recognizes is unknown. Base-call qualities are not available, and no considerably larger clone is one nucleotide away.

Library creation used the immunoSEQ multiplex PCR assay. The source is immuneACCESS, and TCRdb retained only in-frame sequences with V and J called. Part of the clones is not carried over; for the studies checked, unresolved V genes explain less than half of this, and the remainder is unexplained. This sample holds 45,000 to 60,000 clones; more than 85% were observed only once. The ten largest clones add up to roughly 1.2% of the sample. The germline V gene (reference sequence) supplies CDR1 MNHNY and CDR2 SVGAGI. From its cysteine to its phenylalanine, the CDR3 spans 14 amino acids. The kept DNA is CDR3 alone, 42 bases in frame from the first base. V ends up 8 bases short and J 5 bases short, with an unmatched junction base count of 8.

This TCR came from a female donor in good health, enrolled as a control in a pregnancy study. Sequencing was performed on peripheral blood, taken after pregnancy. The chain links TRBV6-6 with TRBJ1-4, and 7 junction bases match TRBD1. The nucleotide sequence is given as TGTGCCAGCCTTACTAGGGGGCGCAATGAAAAACTGTTTTTT. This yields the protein CASLTRGRNEKLFF.